This passage covers 5 T cell receptor beta chains from one sample sequenced in a study of shared clonotypes between healthy human individuals. CD8 cells classed as naive were CD45RO-negative and positively selected for CCR7, excluding terminally differentiated effector memory CD45RA+ cells. Repertoires were generated with immunoSEQ multiplex PCR, while TCRdb's copy carries only in-frame clones and drops some. The data hold about 600,000 clones, with roughly 95% observed a single time. Source material: naive CD8+ T cells sorted from blood. The receptors were sampled from a woman aged 30 to 39 in good health.

This chain connects TRBV28 to TRBJ1-2; D is possibly TRBD1 (5 bases). Germline-derived CDR1 and CDR2 are MDHEN and SYDVKM. This CDR3 is built from 14 residues. The V gene lost 3 bases and the J gene lost 2 bases, with 10 bases spanning the gap. The CDR3 sequence is CASSFGTVNYGYTF. The CDR3 DNA is TGTGCCAGCAGTTTCGGGACGGTAAACTATGGCTACACCTTC.

V is TRBV7-9 and J is TRBJ2-2; the D gene is possibly TRBD2 (6 bases). The CDR3 has 16 amino acids. Germline CDR1 is SEHNR and CDR2 is FQNEAQ (reference sequence). V was shortened by 4 bases and J by 6 bases, with 18 bases between the two germline ends. This chain's CDR3 is CASSSGTSPRAGELFF. The DNA for the CDR3 is TGTGCCAGCAGCTCCGGGACTTCGCCCCGGGCCGGGGAGCTGTTTTTT.

The rearrangement links TRBV5-1 to TRBJ2-1; D is uncertain. V was pared by 4 bases and J by 3 bases, with 5 bases between. Germline CDR1 and CDR2: SGHRS and YFSETQ. The CDR3 loop spans 12 amino acids. In nucleotides, the CDR3 is TGCGCCAGCAGCAAAGACTACAATGAGCAGTTCTTC. Protein sequence: CASSKDYNEQFF.

The chain combines TRBV2 with TRBJ2-1; D is undetermined. Per the germline V gene, CDR1 is SNHLY and CDR2 is FYNNEI. CDR3 length equals 13 residues. V lost 3 bases and J lost 8, with 11 bases in between. The chain's CDR3 is CASSDLTLHEQFF. The CDR3, as DNA: TGTGCCAGCAGTGACCTAACACTGCATGAGCAGTTCTTC.

This clone was detected once. The chain employs TRBV7-9 and TRBJ2-7; unclear D gene. This CDR3 has 14 amino acids. The germline CDR1 and CDR2 sequences are SEHNR and FQNEAQ (reference sequence). Trimming stripped 0 bases from V and 4 bases from J, with 10 bases between. The DNA of the CDR3 is TGTGCCAGCAGCTTAGCGCGAACGGAATACGAGCAGTACTTC. Translated, it gives CASSLARTEYEQYF. Based on the CDR3 plus reference TRBV7-9 and TRBJ2-7, the full variable domain is DTGVSQNPRHKITKRGQNVTFRCDPISEHNRLYWYRQTLGQGPEFLTYFQNEAQLEKSRLLSDRFSAERPKGSFSTLEIQRTEQGDSAMYLCASSLARTEYEQYFGPGTRLTVT.